This T cell receptor beta chain was observed in a study of STAT5B mutations in CD4+ large granular lymphocyte leukemia (dated by TCRdb to 2022 to 2024). For the wider study: Among healthy controls, the CDR3 'QG' motif was associated with a particular HLA allele. TCRbeta repertoires of CD4+ T-cell large granular lymphocyte leukemia patients were compared with those of healthy blood donors. Flow cytometry on FACSCanto II or FACSVerse confirmed that purified fractions exceeded 95% purity among lymphocytes. General study outcomes and caveats: CD4-sorted patient repertoires appeared more clonal than healthy CD4+ repertoires, and this difference persisted after removing the putative leukemic clones. The main leukemic clonotypes were found to be private to each patient, although around 24% of the main leukemic clonotypes were detected at low frequency in the non-leukemic repertoires of other patients. Enrichment of TRBV06-family usage was observed among the top patient clones (8/27) relative to healthy controls (2/35). The data were not HLA-matched, and the relatively small sample size could explain the higher clonality seen in CD4+ compared with CD8+ T-LGLL.

The immunoSEQ assay at survey resolution was used to sequence TCRbeta rearrangements from genomic DNA. Concerning the study's data processing: In the TCR sequencing data, the smallest productive clonotype frequency that could be detected was 2.59 x 10-5. Only productive TCRbeta rearrangements, meaning sequences that were complete and in-frame, were kept for the analyses. Sample clonality was computed as Simpson clonality in the immunoSEQ Analyzer version 3.0. Clones were grouped by frequency into very rare, small, medium, large (1-20%) or hyperexpanded (>20%) categories. Generation probabilities were estimated with OLGA 1.2.3, V-gene circos plots were made with VDJtools, specificities were looked up in VDJdb, and CDR3 motifs were identified with GLIPH. TCRdb obtained this table from immuneACCESS and retained in-frame rearrangements with V and J assigned. These tables miss some clones; where compared with another copy, unresolved V genes account for less than half of the shortfall, and the remainder is unexplained. Clone size and the V and J calls come from that table; the DNA yielded D and trimming. This sample comprises under 40,000 clones, roughly three quarters of them detected only once. 2% to 2.5% of the sample is held by the ten biggest clonotypes.

Buffy coats from 35 to 45 blood donors, supplied by the Finnish Red Cross blood service, were used as healthy controls. All TCR-sequenced material derived from peripheral blood: patient blood samples and healthy donor buffy coats. Ficoll-Hypaque gradient centrifugation was used to isolate peripheral blood mononuclear cells. CD4+ cells were magnetically purified from the buffy coats of healthy controls. Genomic DNA was extracted with the Gentra Puregene Cell and Tissue kit and quantified on a Qubit 2.0 fluorometer. For CDR1 and CDR2, the germline V gene lists LGHNA and YSLEER. Its CDR3 holds 16 amino acids, cysteine through phenylalanine. Kept here is only the CDR3 DNA, which spans 48 bases and is read in frame from base 1. Unmatched junction bases come to 7, with V trimmed by 0 bases and J by 6 bases. As for this clone: Its specific antigen is unknown. The record has no base qualities; no much larger clone is one base away.

The sample was CD4+ T cells from blood buffy coats. This TCR was sampled from a human donor in good health. The rearrangement combines TRBV4-3 with TRBJ2-1; a stretch of 8 junction bases matches TRBD2. CDR3 region: CASSQDIRGGRNEQFF. The DNA reads as follows: TGCGCCAGCAGCCAAGATATCCGGGGGGGCCGCAATGAGCAGTTCTTC.